This TCR beta chain was sequenced in a study of blood T cell repertoires in COVID-19. Study as a whole: Spain, Italy and the United States supplied samples that represented acute and convalescent COVID-19.

In the original analysis: Researchers report that nucleated cell counts were estimated from reference gene primer amplification. Generated by immunoSEQ multiplex PCR, the TCRdb table keeps only in-frame clones and is missing some. The D gene and trimming were derived from the DNA, and the V and J assignments and clone size from that table. The table has about 50,000 clones, approximately 90% seen once; the top ten hold under 6%. The sample holds one count of this clone. J gave up 4 bases and V 8 bases, and 11 bases lay outside the gene matches. The CDR3 sequence is 15 residues long. Germline V CDR1 and CDR2: MNHEY, SMNVEV (reference sequence).

Specimen: peripheral blood. The rearrangement joins TRBV27 to TRBJ1-2, with TRBD1 identical over 9 bases. The source of this sequence is a man aged 40-49 years with active COVID-19. CDR3 residues: CASGQQGAVGYGYTF. CDR3 DNA: TGTGCCAGCGGGCAACAGGGGGCAGTAGGCTATGGCTACACCTTC.